The 18 T cell receptor beta chains reported below all come from one sample, sequenced in a study. TCRdb re-called the 5' RACE reads with MiXCR, one entry per CDR3 protein. The sample has about 7,800 distinct CDR3 sequences, less than 45% seen once. The specimen sequenced was tumor-infiltrating memory CD4+ T cells sorted from the breast tumor. Subset given: memory CD4+ T cells, CD4+CD45RO+CD25-. Receptor source: a female donor with breast cancer.

This clonotype was found many times. This chain connects TRBV20-1 to TRBJ2-1; 11 bases line up with TRBD1. CDR3 length: 15 amino acids. CDR1 is DFQATT, CDR2 SNEGSKA, per germline (reference sequence). The ends lost 5 bases at V and 4 bases at J; junction bases unmatched: 7. The DNA of the CDR3 is TGCAGTGCTGCGGACGGACAGGGGGCATACAATGAGCAGTTCTTC. The encoded protein is CSAADGQGAYNEQFF.

This clonotype occurred many times. The chain carries TRBV7-9 and TRBJ2-1, with 8 positions matching TRBD2. This CDR3 has 16 amino acids. V lost 1 base and J lost 3; bases outside the gene matches: 5. Germline V lookup: CDR1 SEHNR, CDR2 FQNEAQ (reference sequence). The CDR3 nucleotides are TGTGCCAGCAGCTTAGTGCGGACTAGCCGCTACAATGAGCAGTTCTTC. Translating it yields CASSLVRTSRYNEQFF.

The CDR3 here is CASSPVGRTGTYEQYF. CDR3 nucleotides: TGTGCCAGCAGCCCCGTAGGTCGGACAGGGACCTACGAGCAGTACTTC. This chain links TRBV11-2 with TRBJ2-7; 8 bases line up with TRBD1. V lost 5 bases, J lost 2 bases, and 11 bases stayed unmatched. CDR3 size: 16 residues. Germline CDR1 SGHAT, CDR2 FQNNGV.

This clonotype showed up many times. The V and J genes are TRBV14 and TRBJ1-1; D unresolved. Trimming stripped 4 bases from V and 1 base from J, with 13 bases between. Germline V CDR1 and CDR2: SGHDN, FVKESK. This CDR3 has 15 residues. CDR3 loop: CASSPTWEANTEAFF. The DNA for the CDR3 is TGTGCCAGCAGCCCGACGTGGGAGGCGAACACTGAAGCTTTCTTT.

With respect to this clonotype: Compared with germline, one end of the junction differs, possibly owing to a read error. V usage is TRBV20-1 and J usage is TRBJ1-5; 9 bases align to TRBD1. The CDR3 contains 15 residues. CDR1 and CDR2 from the germline V gene are DFQATT and SNEGSKA (reference sequence). The CDR3 nucleotides are TGCGGTGCTAGAGAAAGGGACAGGGTTGATCAGCCCCAGCATTTT. Its translation is CGARERDRVDQPQHF.

V and J are TRBV2 and TRBJ1-5; perhaps TRBD1 as D (6 bases). The germline CDR1 and CDR2 sequences are SNHLY and FYNNEI. Trimming removed 6 bases from V and 9 bases from J, with 21 bases in between. The CDR3 runs 15 residues. The CDR3 DNA is TGTGCCAGCAGCCCCTACGGACAGTCCGTCTGGCCCCAGCATTTT. The encoded protein is CASSPYGQSVWPQHF.

This clonotype was recorded a few times. The rearrangement links TRBV6-5 to TRBJ1-1, with D possibly being TRBD1 (5 bases). The germline V gene has CDR1 MNHEY and CDR2 SVGAGI. This CDR3 has 15 amino acids. V was pared by 5 bases and J by 0 bases, with 13 bases between. The CDR3 here is CASSGARVVNTEAFF. The CDR3 nucleotides are TGTGCCAGCAGTGGGGCTAGGGTGGTGAACACTGAAGCTTTCTTT.

The table lists this clonotype with many counts. This may come from a read error, since a much larger clone is one base off. This sequence joins TRBV18 and TRBJ2-7; tentative D call: TRBD2 (5 bases). Germline V CDR1 and CDR2: KGHSH, LQKENI. The CDR3 totals 14 residues. V was pared by 2 bases and J by 2 bases, with 10 bases between. Written as DNA, the CDR3 is TGTGCCAGCTCACCAGGACTCGCAGCCTACGAGCAGTACTTC. It is translated as CASSPGLAAYEQYF.

V usage is TRBV12-3 or TRBV12-4 and J usage is TRBJ1-5; D is unclear. Trimming stripped 3 bases from V and 0 bases from J, with 9 bases between. The CDR3 contains 15 residues. Written as DNA, the CDR3 is TGTGCCAGCAGTTTTTTGGGTGGTAGCAATCAGCCCCAGCATTTT. It translates to CASSFLGGSNQPQHF.

J is TRBJ1-4 and V is TRBV4-1; D might be TRBD1 (6 bases). CDR3 length: 20 amino acids. Germline CDR1 reads MGHRA; CDR2 reads YSYEKL. Trimming shortened V by 0 bases and J by 2 bases, and 22 bases separated the two germline ends. CDR3: CASSQDRLGGSTTTNEKLFF. CDR3 DNA sequence: TGCGCCAGCAGCCAAGATCGGCTCGGGGGCAGCACTACGACTAATGAAAAACTGTTTTTT.

This chain uses TRBV20-1 with TRBJ2-7, with 7 bases fitting TRBD2. From germline, CDR1 is DFQATT and CDR2 SNEGSKA (reference sequence). The CDR3 sequence is 15 residues long. Germline trimming cut 0 bases from V and 0 bases from J; bases unmatched to any gene: 5. CDR3 region: CSARDLAESSYEQYF. For the CDR3, the DNA is TGCAGTGCTAGAGATCTAGCGGAGAGCTCCTACGAGCAGTACTTC.

By its share, this clonotype is medium-sized. The chain combines TRBV20-1 with TRBJ2-5, with 8 positions matching TRBD1. Trimming at V came to 5 bases and at J to 4 bases, leaving 9 bases not matched to a gene. The CDR3 is 14 residues long. Germline V gene sequence: CDR1 DFQATT, CDR2 SNEGSKA (reference sequence). CDR3 nucleotide sequence: TGCAGTGCTCCCAGGGGGCTTTACACAGAGACCCAGTACTTC. Its protein product is CSAPRGLYTETQYF.

V is TRBV20-1 and J is TRBJ1-5, with a weak D call TRBD1 (5 bases). V was shortened by 2 bases and J by 0 bases, with 11 bases between the two germline ends. This CDR3 has 15 residues. The germline gives CDR1 DFQATT, CDR2 SNEGSKA (reference sequence). The CDR3 nucleotides read TGCAGTGCTAGACCGGGGGAACTTAGCAATCAGCCCCAGCATTTT. Protein product: CSARPGELSNQPQHF.

Points on this clonotype: The junction shows a germline mismatch at one end, possibly a read error. The V call is TRBV7-6, the J call TRBJ2-7; D tentatively fits TRBD1 or TRBD2 (6 bases each). This CDR3 spans 14 amino acids. CDR1 SGHVS and CDR2 FNYEAQ come from the germline V gene. CDR3 DNA sequence: TGTGCCAGCGGCTTAGATCCCGGGGGCCACGAGCAGTACTTC. Its protein is CASGLDPGGHEQYF.

About this clonotype itself: The conserved final phenylalanine or tryptophan is absent from the CDR3, which likely points to a read error. The chain is built from TRBV7-9 and TRBJ2-1; D is undetermined. Trimming shortened V by 0 bases and J by 12 bases, and 21 bases separated the two germline ends. The germline gives CDR1 SEHNR, CDR2 FQNEAQ (reference sequence). The CDR3 is 16 residues long. The CDR3 nucleotides are TGTGCCAGCAGCTTAGCGGGTCACTCGTTCCTCGATGGGCAGTTCTCC. As protein: CASSLAGHSFLDGQFS.

At least ten counts were recorded for this clonotype. This rearrangement joins TRBV7-9 to TRBJ1-1; no clear D gene. The CDR3 runs to 12 residues. Germline V CDR1 and CDR2: SEHNR, FQNEAQ (reference sequence). Trimming shortened V by 1 base and J by 6 bases, and 6 bases separated the two germline ends. CDR3 in DNA: TGTGCCAGCAGCTTAGATTTTCCTGAAGCTTTCTTT. It translates to CASSLDFPEAFF.

This clonotype is termed medium-sized. The rearrangement uses TRBV29-1 and TRBJ1-1; D may be TRBD1 (6 bases). The CDR3 consists of 12 residues. Germline lookup yields CDR1 SQVTM and CDR2 ANQGSEA. Trimming removed 3 bases from V and 5 bases from J, with 10 bases in between. The CDR3 DNA reads as TGCAGCGTTGATACAGGGAGGACTGAAGCTTTCTTT. Translated, it gives CSVDTGRTEAFF. The full variable domain, completed using reference TRBV29-1 and TRBJ1-1, is SAVISQKPSRDICQRGTSLTIQCQVDSQVTMMFWYRQQPGQSLTLIATANQGSEATYESGFVIDKFPISRPNLTFSTLTVSNMSPEDSSIYLCSVDTGRTEAFFGQGTRLTVV.

This clonotype was found once. The V call is TRBV6-1, the J call TRBJ2-7; TRBD1 agrees at 8 bases. CDR1 is MNHNS, CDR2 SASEGT, per germline. V gave up 7 bases and J gave up 3 bases; unmatched junction bases: 8. The CDR3 is 14 amino acids. CDR3 loop: CASMRQGIVYEQYF. As DNA, the CDR3 is TGTGCCAGCATGAGACAGGGGATTGTCTACGAGCAGTACTTC.